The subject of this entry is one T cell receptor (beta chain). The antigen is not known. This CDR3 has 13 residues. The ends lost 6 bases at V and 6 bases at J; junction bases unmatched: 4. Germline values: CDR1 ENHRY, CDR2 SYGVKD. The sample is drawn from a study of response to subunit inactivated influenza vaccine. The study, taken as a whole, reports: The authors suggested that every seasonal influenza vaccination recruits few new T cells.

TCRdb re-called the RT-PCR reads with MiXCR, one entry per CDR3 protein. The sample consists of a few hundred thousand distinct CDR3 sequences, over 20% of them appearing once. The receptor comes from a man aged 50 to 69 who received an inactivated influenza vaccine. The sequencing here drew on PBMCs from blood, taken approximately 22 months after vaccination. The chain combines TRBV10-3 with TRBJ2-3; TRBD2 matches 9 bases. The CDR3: CAISPGLADTQYF. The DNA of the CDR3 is TGTGCCATCAGCCCTGGACTAGCGGATACGCAGTATTTT.